This T cell receptor beta chain appears in the sequencing data of a study of blood T cell repertoires in COVID-19. Study in general: Spain, Italy and the United States supplied samples that represented acute and convalescent COVID-19. PBMCs, B-cell-depleted T cells, or T cells were the source of the cDNA or gDNA that made up the material.

In the authors' methods: Reference gene primers were amplified, and this amplification served to estimate nucleated cell counts. Produced via immunoSEQ multiplex PCR; TCRdb's table is partial and in-frame only. Clone size and the V and J calls come from that table; the DNA yielded D and trimming. The repertoire holds roughly 140,000 clones, around 84% seen once, with 5% in the top ten. V shed 5 bases and J shed 0 bases, with 16 bases lying between them. CDR1 LGHNT and CDR2 FRNRAP come from the germline V gene. This CDR3 is 17 amino acids long. The clonotype comes from a woman aged 50 to 60 with acute or convalescent COVID-19. Material for sequencing was peripheral blood. The chain employs TRBV12-5 and TRBJ1-4; D not resolved. CDR3 DNA sequence: TGTGCTAGTGGTCCACCCCGGCAGGATGCAACTAATGAAAAACTGTTTTTT. Protein: CASGPPRQDATNEKLFF.